This entry is about one T cell receptor (beta chain). Its antigen remains unknown. This sample stems from a study of beta chain features in type 1 diabetes. Broader study findings: Moderate yet significant TCRB CDR3 shortening was seen in Type 1 diabetes patients in all four CD4+ subsets.

The whole isolated RNA underwent reverse transcription, so sequencing captured expressed TCRB transcripts. Libraries were prepared by immunoSEQ multiplex PCR; TCRdb keeps only in-frame clonotypes and omits some of them. The data contain some 350,000 clones, approximately 15% of them singletons. The CDR3 contains 13 residues. V was clipped by 7 bases and J by 5 bases, with 12 bases between them. The germline V gene encodes CDR1 LNHDA and CDR2 SQIVND (reference sequence). Material for sequencing was naive CD4+ T cells from blood. The chain employs TRBV19 and TRBJ2-1; D not resolved. This TCR derives from a woman between 18 and 30 years old with type 1 diabetes. The chain's CDR3 is CASIEQYNNEQFF. The CDR3 DNA follows: TGTGCCAGTATTGAACAATACAACAATGAGCAGTTCTTC.